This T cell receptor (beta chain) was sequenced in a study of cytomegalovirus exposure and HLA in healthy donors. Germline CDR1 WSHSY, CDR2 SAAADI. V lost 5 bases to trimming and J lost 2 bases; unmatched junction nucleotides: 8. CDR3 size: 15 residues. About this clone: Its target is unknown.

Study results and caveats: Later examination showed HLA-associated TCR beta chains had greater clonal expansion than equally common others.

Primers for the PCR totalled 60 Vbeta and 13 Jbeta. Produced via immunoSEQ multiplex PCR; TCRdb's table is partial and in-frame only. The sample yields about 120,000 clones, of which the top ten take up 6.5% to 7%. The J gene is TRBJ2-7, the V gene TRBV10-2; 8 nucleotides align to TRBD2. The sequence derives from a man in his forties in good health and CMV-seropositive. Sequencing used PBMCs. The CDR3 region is CASSYHSGETYEQYF. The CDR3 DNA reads TGCGCCAGCAGTTACCATAGCGGGGAAACCTACGAGCAGTACTTC.